This T cell receptor (beta chain) comes out of a study of Ad26.COV2.S vaccination and SARS-CoV-2 variants. As for this clone: Its cognate antigen is unknown.

The germline V and J ends were trimmed by 6 bases and 2 bases, with 15 bases remaining between them. The CDR3 sequence is 15 residues long. The V gene's germline CDR1 is SGDLS and CDR2 YYNGEE. Treatment noted: around 19 received Ad26.COV2.S at low or high dose, single or two shots; roughly five received placebo; per-sample allocation not given. Each sample was drawn 63 days after the first injection (of vaccine or placebo). Findings and caveats of the study: Ad26.COV2.S recipients had broader spike-specific TCRs (P = 0.0014). The authors reported substantial breadth in spike-specific CD8+ and CD4+ T cell responses after vaccination.

The assay was immunoSEQ multiplex PCR, and TCRdb's table has in-frame clones only and misses some. The sample consists of about 350,000 clones, around 90% of them appearing once. The receptor was derived from a person aged 18-60 years who received the Ad26.COV2.S COVID-19 vaccine or a placebo. Sequencing was performed on peripheral blood, taken in a trial of Ad26.COV2.S vaccine versus placebo. The chain is built from TRBV9 and TRBJ2-1; tentatively, D is TRBD2 (7 bases). The chain's CDR3 is CASTEGGTTYNEQFF. CDR3 DNA sequence: TGTGCCAGCACAGAGGGGGGGACAACCTACAATGAGCAGTTCTTC.